This TCR beta chain was found in a study of OX40 agonist ivuxolimab in advanced cancers. Looking at the study overall: Patients were 65% to 85% male with ages roughly 20 to 90, mean roughly 64. Partial responses occurred in Three dose-escalation patients, one with hepatocellular carcinoma and two with cutaneous melanoma. Whole-study findings and limits: Doses of 0.1 to 3.0 mg/kg were accompanied by clonal expansion of CD4+ and CD8+ blood T cells by week 6. Certain nonresponders likewise exhibited a low normalized T-cell clonal expansion.

With regard to this clone: Its antigen is not identified.

Measured with immunoSEQ multiplex PCR; TCRdb has only the in-frame clones, and not every one. The sample has roughly 45,000 clones; around 90% are singletons. The V gene's germline CDR1 is LGHNT and CDR2 FRNRAP. The ends were cut back, 7 bases at V and 3 bases at J, with 17 bases in the middle. This CDR3 has 15 residues. The material was CD4+ or CD8+ T cells sorted from blood, obtained in a trial of the OX40 agonist ivuxolimab. V is TRBV12-5 and J is TRBJ2-3; D ambiguous. The clonotype originates from an adult with an advanced solid tumor such as melanoma, head and neck, liver or kidney cancer. The CDR3: CASALASLGTDTQYF. The CDR3 nucleotides read TGTGCTAGTGCGTTGGCAAGTTTAGGGACAGATACGCAGTATTTT.